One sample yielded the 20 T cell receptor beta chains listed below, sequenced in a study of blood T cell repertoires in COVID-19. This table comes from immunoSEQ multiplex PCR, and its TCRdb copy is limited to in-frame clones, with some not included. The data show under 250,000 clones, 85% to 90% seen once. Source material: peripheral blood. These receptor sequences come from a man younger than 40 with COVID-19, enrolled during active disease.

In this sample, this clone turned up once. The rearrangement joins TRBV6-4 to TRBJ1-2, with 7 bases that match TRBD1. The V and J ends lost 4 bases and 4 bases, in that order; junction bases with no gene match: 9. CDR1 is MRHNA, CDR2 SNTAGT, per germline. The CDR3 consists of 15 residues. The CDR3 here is CASSGRQGRPYGYTF. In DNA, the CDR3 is TGTGCCAGCAGTGGTCGACAGGGCCGCCCCTATGGCTACACCTTC.

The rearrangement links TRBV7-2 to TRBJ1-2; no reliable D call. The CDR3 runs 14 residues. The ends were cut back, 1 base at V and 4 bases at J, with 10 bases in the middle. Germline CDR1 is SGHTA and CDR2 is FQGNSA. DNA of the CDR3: TGTGCCAGCAGCTTAGGGCATACGGGCTATGGCTACACCTTC. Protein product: CASSLGHTGYGYTF.

CDR3 sequence (DNA): TGTGCCAGCTCCAGGGGGGAGGGCCATCAGCCCCAGCATTTT. Its protein is CASSRGEGHQPQHF. The chain has TRBV7-9 and TRBJ1-5; 7 nucleotides align to TRBD1. Germline-derived CDR1 and CDR2 are SEHNR and FQNEAQ (reference sequence). V lost 8 bases, J lost 5 bases, and 9 bases stayed unmatched. This CDR3 has 14 amino acids.

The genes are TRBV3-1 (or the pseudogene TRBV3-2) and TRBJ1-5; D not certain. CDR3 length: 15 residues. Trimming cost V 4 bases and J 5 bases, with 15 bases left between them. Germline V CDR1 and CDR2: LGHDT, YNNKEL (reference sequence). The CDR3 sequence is CASSPKFGEDQPQHF. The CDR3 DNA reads TGTGCCAGCAGCCCCAAATTCGGGGAGGATCAGCCCCAGCATTTT.

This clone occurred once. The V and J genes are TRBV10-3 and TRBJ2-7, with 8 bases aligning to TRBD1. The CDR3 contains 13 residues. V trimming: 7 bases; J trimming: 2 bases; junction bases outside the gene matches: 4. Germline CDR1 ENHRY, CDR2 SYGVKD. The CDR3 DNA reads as TGTGCCATCAAGGGACAGGTGGCCTACGAGCAGTACTTC. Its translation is CAIKGQVAYEQYF.

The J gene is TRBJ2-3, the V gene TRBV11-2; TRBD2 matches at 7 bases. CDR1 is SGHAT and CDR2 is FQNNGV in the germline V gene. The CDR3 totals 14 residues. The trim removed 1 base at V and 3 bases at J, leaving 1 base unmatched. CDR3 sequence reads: CASSLAGGTDTQYF. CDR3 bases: TGTGCCAGCAGCTTAGCGGGAGGAACAGATACGCAGTATTTT.

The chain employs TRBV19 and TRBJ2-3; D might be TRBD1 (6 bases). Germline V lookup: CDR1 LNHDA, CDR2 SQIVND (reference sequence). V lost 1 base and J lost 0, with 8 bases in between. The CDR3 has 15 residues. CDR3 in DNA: TGTGCCAGTAGTATAGGGACAGAGAGCACAGATACGCAGTATTTT. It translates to CASSIGTESTDTQYF.

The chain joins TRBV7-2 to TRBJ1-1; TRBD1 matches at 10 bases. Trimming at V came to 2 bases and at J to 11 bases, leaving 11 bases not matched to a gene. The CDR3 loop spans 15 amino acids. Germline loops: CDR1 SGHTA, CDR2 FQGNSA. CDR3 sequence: CASSLRWGDRGEAFF. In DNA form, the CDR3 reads TGTGCCAGCAGCTTAAGGTGGGGGGACAGGGGAGAGGCTTTCTTT.

For the CDR3, the DNA is TGCGCCAGCAGCCCCAGGCAGAGTGGAGCGGGAGGCTTCGAGCAGTACTTC. Protein sequence: CASSPRQSGAGGFEQYF. The rearrangement links TRBV5-1 to TRBJ2-7; 9 positions match TRBD2. Germline V gene data show CDR1 as SGHRS and CDR2 as YFSETQ. Unmatched junction bases numbered 17, after V lost 4 bases and J lost 6 bases. The CDR3 consists of 17 residues.

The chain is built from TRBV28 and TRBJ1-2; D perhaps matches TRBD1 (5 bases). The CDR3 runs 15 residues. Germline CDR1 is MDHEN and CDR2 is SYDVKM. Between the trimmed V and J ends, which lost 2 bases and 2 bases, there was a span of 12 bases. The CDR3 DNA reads TGTGCCAGCAGTTTAGGCAGGGTTGGAAACTATGGCTACACCTTC. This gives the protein CASSLGRVGNYGYTF.

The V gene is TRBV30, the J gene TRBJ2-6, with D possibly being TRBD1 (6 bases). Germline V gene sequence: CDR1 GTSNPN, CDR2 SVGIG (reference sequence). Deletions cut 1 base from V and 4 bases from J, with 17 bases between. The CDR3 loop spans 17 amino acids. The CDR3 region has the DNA TGTGCCTGGAGTGCCTATCCCGGGACATCGGGGGCCAACGTCCTGACTTTC. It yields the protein CAWSAYPGTSGANVLTF.

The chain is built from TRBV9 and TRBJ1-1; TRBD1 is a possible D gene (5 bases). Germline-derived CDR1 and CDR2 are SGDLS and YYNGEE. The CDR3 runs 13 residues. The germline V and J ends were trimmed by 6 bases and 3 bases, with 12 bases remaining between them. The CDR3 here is CASNAGLDTEAFF. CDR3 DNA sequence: TGTGCCAGCAATGCAGGGTTGGACACTGAAGCTTTCTTT.

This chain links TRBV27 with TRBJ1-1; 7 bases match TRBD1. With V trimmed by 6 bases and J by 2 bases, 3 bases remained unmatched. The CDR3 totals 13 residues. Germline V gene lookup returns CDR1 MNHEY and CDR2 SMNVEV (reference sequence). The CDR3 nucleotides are TGTGCCAGCAGGGGGGACAGTAACACTGAAGCTTTCTTT. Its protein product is CASRGDSNTEAFF.

In DNA, the CDR3 is TGTGCCAGCAGCCTCTTTTGGACTAGCGGGAGACCAGATACGCAGTATTTT. Amino acids: CASSLFWTSGRPDTQYF. The chain is built from TRBV7-9 and TRBJ2-3; the match to TRBD2 covers 13 bases. The germline V gene has CDR1 SEHNR and CDR2 FQNEAQ (reference sequence). The CDR3 contains 17 residues. J gave up 4 bases and V 5 bases, and 9 bases lay outside the gene matches.

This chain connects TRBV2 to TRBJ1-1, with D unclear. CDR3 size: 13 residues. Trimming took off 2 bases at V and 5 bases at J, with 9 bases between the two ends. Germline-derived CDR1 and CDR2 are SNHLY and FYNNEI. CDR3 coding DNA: TGTGCCAGCAGTGAACCGCGGGGAACTGAAGCTTTCTTT. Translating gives CASSEPRGTEAFF.

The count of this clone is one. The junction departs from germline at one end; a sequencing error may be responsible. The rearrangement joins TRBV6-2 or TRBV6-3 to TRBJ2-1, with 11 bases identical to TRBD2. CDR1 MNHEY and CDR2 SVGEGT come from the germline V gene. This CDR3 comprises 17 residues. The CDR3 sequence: CASSSRLAGTSHNEQFF. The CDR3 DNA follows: TGTGCCAGCAGCTCCCGACTAGCGGGAACCTCCCACAATGAGCAGTTCTTC.

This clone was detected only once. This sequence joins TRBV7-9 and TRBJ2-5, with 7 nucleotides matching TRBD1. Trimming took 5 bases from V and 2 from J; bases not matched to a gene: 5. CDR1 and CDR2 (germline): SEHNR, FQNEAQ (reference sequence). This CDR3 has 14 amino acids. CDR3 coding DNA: TGTGCCAGCAGCCCCCTGGGACAGCAAGAGACCCAGTACTTC. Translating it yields CASSPLGQQETQYF.

As DNA, the CDR3 is TGTGCCAGCGGGGGCCTGGTTAACACCGGGGAGCTGTTTTTT. Translation gives CASGGLVNTGELFF. The chain has TRBV9 and TRBJ2-2; D might be TRBD1 (6 bases). This CDR3 region has 14 residues. The V end lost 7 bases, the J end lost 2 bases, and 12 bases lay between the germline ends. In germline, CDR1 is SGDLS, CDR2 YYNGEE.

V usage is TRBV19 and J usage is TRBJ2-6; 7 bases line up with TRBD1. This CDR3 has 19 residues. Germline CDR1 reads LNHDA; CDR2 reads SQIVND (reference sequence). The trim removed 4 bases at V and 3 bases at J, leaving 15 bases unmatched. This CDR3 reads CASSSLIGGVFGGANVLTF. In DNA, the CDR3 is TGTGCCAGTAGTAGCCTGATAGGGGGCGTATTTGGTGGGGCCAACGTCCTGACTTTC.

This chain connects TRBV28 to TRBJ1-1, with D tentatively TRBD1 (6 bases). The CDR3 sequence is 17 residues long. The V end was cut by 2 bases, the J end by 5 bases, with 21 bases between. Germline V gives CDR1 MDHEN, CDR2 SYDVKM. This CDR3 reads CASSLQGLAYTSTEAFF. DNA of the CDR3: TGTGCCAGCAGTTTACAGGGGTTAGCCTACACTAGTACTGAAGCTTTCTTT.